This TCR beta chain was identified during a study of response to subunit inactivated influenza vaccine. Study outcomes and limitations: Authors suggested that a seasonal influenza vaccination recruits few new T cells each time.

One entry per CDR3 protein, called by TCRdb with MiXCR from the RT-PCR reads. Of a few hundred thousand distinct CDR3 sequences listed, 21% are singletons. As regards this clonotype: Antigen unknown.

The CDR3 runs to 16 residues. CDR1 ENHRY and CDR2 SYGVKD come from the germline V gene. Germline trimming cut 0 bases from V and 7 bases from J; bases unmatched to any gene: 8. The rearrangement joins TRBV10-3 to TRBJ2-1, with 8 nucleotides matching TRBD2. Source: PBMCs from blood, taken about 20 months after vaccination. The TCR comes from a man aged 45-69 years who received an inactivated influenza vaccine. In nucleotides, the CDR3 is TGTGCCATCAGTGAGTCTGTGCGGGAGGTAATTAATGAGCAGTTCTTC. Amino acids: CAISESVREVINEQFF.